This passage covers 19 T cell receptor beta chains from one sample sequenced in a study of blood T cell repertoires in COVID-19. The repertoire was sequenced with immunoSEQ multiplex PCR; TCRdb's copy has only in-frame clones and lacks some. The sample lists roughly 100,000 clones; approximately 90% were seen once. The sequenced sample consisted of peripheral blood. The receptors were gathered from a man in his fifties with active COVID-19.

The genes are TRBV19 and TRBJ2-5; tentative D call: TRBD1 (6 bases). From germline, CDR1 is LNHDA and CDR2 SQIVND (reference sequence). This CDR3 is built from 15 residues. V lost 10 bases, J lost 1 base, and 19 bases lay in between. The CDR3, as DNA: TGTGCCACCCGAAGACAGGCCTTCGGCCAAGAGACCCAGTACTTC. Protein: CATRRQAFGQETQYF.

This rearrangement joins TRBV6-5 to TRBJ2-4; tentatively, D is TRBD1 (5 bases). CDR1 and CDR2 from the germline V gene are MNHEY and SVGAGI. The V and J ends lost 8 bases and 1 base respectively, with 15 bases between them. The CDR3 has 15 residues. The CDR3: CASPTVPWAKNIQYF. The CDR3 DNA sequence: TGTGCCAGCCCGACAGTCCCTTGGGCCAAAAACATTCAGTACTTC.

The chain carries TRBV5-1 and TRBJ1-6, with D possibly being TRBD1 (5 bases). The germline V gene has CDR1 SGHRS and CDR2 YFSETQ. V was shortened by 0 bases and J by 11 bases, with 21 bases between the two germline ends. The CDR3 runs 17 residues. The CDR3 nucleotides are TGCGCCAGCAGCTTGGCCGAAGGGGCGATACTTGGTACACCCCTCCACTTT. Encoded protein: CASSLAEGAILGTPLHF.

The chain uses TRBV5-4 and TRBJ2-7; the match to TRBD2 covers 9 bases. Trimming at V came to 6 bases and at J to 1 base, leaving 8 bases not matched to a gene. Germline V lookup: CDR1 SGHNT, CDR2 YYREEE (reference sequence). This CDR3 has 15 amino acids. CDR3 DNA sequence: TGTGCCAGCACCAGCGGGGGGAGTAGGTCCTACGAGCAGTACTTC. Amino acids: CASTSGGSRSYEQYF.

The chain recombines TRBV7-9 with TRBJ1-2; 10 bases match TRBD1. In germline, CDR1 is SEHNR, CDR2 FQNEAQ (reference sequence). The V gene end was trimmed by 4 bases and the J gene end by 8 bases; junction bases not matched to a gene: 10. CDR3 length: 15 residues. The CDR3 DNA follows: TGTGCCAGCAGCTCCGACAGGGGGCGAATCGGAGGCTACACCTTC. The encoded protein is CASSSDRGRIGGYTF.

A few counts support this clone. The chain recombines TRBV19 with TRBJ2-2; D is uncertain. The CDR3 has 13 amino acids. Germline CDR1 is LNHDA and CDR2 is SQIVND (reference sequence). V was clipped by 6 bases and J by 0 bases, with 5 bases between them. CDR3 coding DNA: TGTGCCAGTAGGTCAACGAACACCGGGGAGCTGTTTTTT. It specifies CASRSTNTGELFF. The complete variable domain, with remaining parts taken from reference TRBV19 and TRBJ2-2, reads DGGITQSPKYLFRKEGQNVTLSCEQNLNHDAMYWYRQDPGQGLRLIYYSQIVNDFQKGDIAEGYSVSREKKESFPLTVTSAQKNPTAFYLCASRSTNTGELFFGEGSRLTVL.

This clone has just one count. The J gene is TRBJ2-2, the V gene TRBV9; the match to TRBD1 covers 8 bases. This CDR3 is 14 amino acids long. The V gene's germline CDR1 is SGDLS and CDR2 YYNGEE. Trimming took 3 bases from V and 10 from J; bases not matched to a gene: 8. CDR3 in amino acids: CASSGGQGVVELFF. The CDR3 bases are TGTGCCAGCAGCGGCGGACAGGGTGTGGTGGAGCTGTTTTTT.

The chain recombines TRBV19 with TRBJ1-6; 8 nucleotides agree with TRBD1. This CDR3 spans 14 amino acids. Germline lookup yields CDR1 LNHDA and CDR2 SQIVND (reference sequence). The V gene end was trimmed by 5 bases and the J gene end by 7 bases; junction bases not matched to a gene: 4. This chain's CDR3 is CASSLGQANSPLHF. CDR3 DNA: TGTGCCAGTAGTTTGGGACAGGCGAATTCACCCCTCCACTTT.

This chain links TRBV11-3 with TRBJ2-5; 10 nucleotides align to TRBD1. Unmatched junction bases numbered 2, after V lost 5 bases and J lost 2 bases. Germline V gene sequence: CDR1 SGHNT, CDR2 YENEEA. This CDR3 has 14 residues. The CDR3 DNA reads as TGTGCCAGCAGCCTGGGACAGGGGCAAGAGACCCAGTACTTC. This codes for CASSLGQGQETQYF. Full variable domain (remainder filled in from reference TRBV11-3 and TRBJ2-5): EAGVVQSPRYKIIEKKQPVAFWCNPISGHNTLYWYLQNLGQGPELLIRYENEEAVDDSQLPKDRFSAERLKGVDSTLKIQPAELGDSAVYLCASSLGQGQETQYFGPGTRLLVL.

The chain uses TRBV6-1 and TRBJ2-1; no reliable D call. The CDR3 has 15 amino acids. CDR1 and CDR2 (germline): MNHNS, SASEGT. V was cut by 2 bases and J by 0 bases, with 8 bases left in between. In DNA form, the CDR3 reads TGTGCCAGCAGTGAATTGCACTCCTCCTACAATGAGCAGTTCTTC. It encodes CASSELHSSYNEQFF.

The chain uses TRBV5-6 and TRBJ2-5; D is undetermined. CDR3 length: 11 amino acids. Trimming pared 3 bases from V and 4 bases from J, leaving 4 bases between. Germline V gene sequence: CDR1 SGHDT, CDR2 YYEEEE. The CDR3 bases are TGTGCCAGCAGCTCGGGAGAGACCCAGTACTTC. Protein: CASSSGETQYF.

J is TRBJ1-6 and V is TRBV7-2; D is unresolved. The CDR3 loop spans 17 amino acids. The ends were cut back, 5 bases at V and 0 bases at J, with 14 bases in the middle. CDR1 and CDR2 from the germline V gene are SGHTA and FQGNSA. This CDR3 is CASSTRRPFSYNSPLHF. As DNA, the CDR3 is TGTGCCAGCAGCACACGTCGCCCTTTCTCCTATAATTCACCCCTCCACTTT.

The V call is TRBV11-2, the J call TRBJ1-3; no reliable D call. Per the germline V gene, CDR1 is SGHAT and CDR2 is FQNNGV. The CDR3 runs to 16 residues. Trimming pared 5 bases from V and 0 bases from J, leaving 14 bases between. CDR3 region: CASSREHAPSGNTIYF. Here the CDR3 DNA reads TGTGCCAGCAGCCGGGAACATGCTCCCTCTGGAAACACCATATATTTT.

This rearrangement joins TRBV2 to TRBJ1-4, with D possibly matching TRBD1 (5 bases). The germline gives CDR1 SNHLY, CDR2 FYNNEI. The CDR3 runs 14 residues. The V gene lost 3 bases and the J gene lost 2 bases, with 7 bases spanning the gap. CDR3 DNA sequence: TGTGCCAGCAGTGATGGGGGGACTAATGAAAAACTGTTTTTT. Its translation is CASSDGGTNEKLFF.

This sequence joins TRBV5-4 and TRBJ1-1; D ambiguous. Germline V gives CDR1 SGHNT, CDR2 YYREEE (reference sequence). This CDR3 is 12 amino acids long. Deletions cut 4 bases from V and 3 bases from J, with 7 bases between. CDR3 DNA: TGTGCCAGCAGCCAACAAGACACTGAAGCTTTCTTT. Protein sequence: CASSQQDTEAFF. Drawing the rest from reference TRBV5-4 and TRBJ1-1, the complete variable domain is ETGVTQSPTHLIKTRGQQVTLRCSSQSGHNTVSWYQQALGQGPQFIFQYYREEENGRGNFPPRFSGLQFPNYSSELNVNALELDDSALYLCASSQQDTEAFFGQGTRLTVV.

This chain links TRBV18 with TRBJ1-6; 7 nucleotides align to TRBD1. The CDR3 covers 14 residues. The V gene's germline CDR1 is KGHSH and CDR2 LQKENI. The J segment lost 9 bases and the V segment lost 3 bases, leaving 5 bases of the junction unmatched. CDR3 DNA sequence: TGTGCCAGCTCACCCAAGGGGGCTGGTTCACCCCTCCACTTT. Protein: CASSPKGAGSPLHF.

The chain employs TRBV6-5 and TRBJ2-5; weak D call: TRBD2 (5 bases). Germline V lookup: CDR1 MNHEY, CDR2 SVGAGI. This CDR3 is built from 15 residues. V dropped 0 bases and J dropped 10 bases, with 18 bases sitting between them. The DNA for the CDR3 is TGTGCCAGCAGTTACTCGGTAGAGGGCTCCTGGGGCCAGTACTTC. It is translated as CASSYSVEGSWGQYF.

The V gene is TRBV7-2, the J gene TRBJ1-3; D is perhaps TRBD1 (5 bases). The length of the CDR3 is 17 residues. V was cut by 5 bases and J by 2 bases, with 19 bases left in between. CDR1 SGHTA and CDR2 FQGNSA come from the germline V gene. The CDR3 loop is CASSPRAGQLTGNTIYF. CDR3 sequence (DNA): TGTGCCAGCAGCCCCCGGGCAGGGCAGTTAACTGGAAACACCATATATTTT.

The V and J genes are TRBV12-3 or TRBV12-4 and TRBJ2-1; D remains ambiguous. The CDR3 sequence is 13 residues long. V shed 6 bases and J shed 4 bases, with 10 bases lying between them. Here the CDR3 reads CASSRDMYNEQFF. The CDR3 coding sequence is TGTGCCAGCAGCCGCGACATGTACAATGAGCAGTTCTTC.